The 26 T cell receptor beta chains reported below all come from one sample, sequenced in a study of identical twins. MiXCR, run by TCRdb on the 5' RACE reads, gives a single entry per CDR3 protein. This table holds about 550,000 distinct CDR3 sequences, approximately 20% found once. The data also belong to a second study, concerning yellow fever vaccine responses in identical twins.

Sequences were obtained from CD4+ T cells sorted from blood. These receptors were taken from a woman under 30 in good health.

This clonotype appeared once. The V gene is TRBV7-2, the J gene TRBJ2-2; D perhaps matches TRBD2 (5 bases). CDR3 length equals 14 residues. The V and J ends lost 2 bases and 7 bases respectively, with 11 bases between them. Germline V gene data show CDR1 as SGHTA and CDR2 as FQGNSA. The CDR3 DNA reads as TGTGCCAGCAGCTTAAGGCTAGCTGGCGGGGAGCTGTTTTTT. The encoded protein is CASSLRLAGGELFF.

This chain connects TRBV7-9 to TRBJ2-1; 12 bases are shared with TRBD2. Trimming at V came to 5 bases and at J to 6 bases, leaving 5 bases not matched to a gene. This CDR3 contains 15 residues. Germline values: CDR1 SEHNR, CDR2 FQNEAQ (reference sequence). The CDR3 loop is CASSKLAGGSNEQFF. DNA for the CDR3: TGTGCCAGCAGCAAACTAGCGGGGGGTTCCAATGAGCAGTTCTTC.

The V gene is TRBV20-1, the J gene TRBJ2-2; D possibly matches TRBD1 or TRBD2 (6 bases each). V was pared by 6 bases and J by 4 bases, with 18 bases between. Germline-derived CDR1 and CDR2 are DFQATT and SNEGSKA (reference sequence). The CDR3 is 15 residues long. CDR3 amino acids: CSALGGSLGTGELFF. In DNA form, the CDR3 reads TGCAGTGCCCTCGGGGGCAGTTTAGGCACCGGGGAGCTGTTTTTT.

The chain uses TRBV7-8 and TRBJ2-2, with 9 bases matching TRBD2. The CDR3 has 18 amino acids. In germline, CDR1 is SGHVS, CDR2 FQNEAQ. V lost 6 bases to trimming and J lost 0 bases; unmatched junction nucleotides: 11. DNA of the CDR3: TGTGCCAGCAGGGATACTATGGCGGGAGGGTCGAACACCGGGGAGCTGTTTTTT. Its protein is CASRDTMAGGSNTGELFF. Together with reference TRBV7-8 and TRBJ2-2, the CDR3 gives the full variable domain: GAGVSQSPRYKVAKRGQDVALRCDPISGHVSLFWYQQALGQGPEFLTYFQNEAQLDKSGLPSDRFFAERPEGSVSTLKIQRTQQEDSAVYLCASRDTMAGGSNTGELFFGEGSRLTVL.

The gene calls are TRBV15 and TRBJ2-5; 15 bases are a match to TRBD2. Germline V gene data show CDR1 as LNHNV and CDR2 as YYDKDF (reference sequence). J was trimmed by 6 bases and V by 1 base; bases with no gene match: 9. The CDR3 is 18 amino acids. The CDR3 loop reads CATSRGTSGGASIKTQYF. Written as DNA, the CDR3 is TGTGCCACCAGCAGAGGGACTAGCGGGGGGGCCTCAATAAAGACCCAGTACTTC.

This clonotype was recorded a few times. The chain recombines TRBV5-1 with TRBJ2-7; 7 bases are shared with TRBD2. Germline trimming cut 0 bases from V and 3 bases from J; bases unmatched to any gene: 3. Germline-derived CDR1 and CDR2 are SGHRS and YFSETQ. CDR3 length equals 14 residues. Written as DNA, the CDR3 is TGCGCCAGCAGCTTGGATCCTAGCGGCTACGAGCAGTACGTC. It yields the protein CASSLDPSGYEQYV.

The chain recombines TRBV3-1 with TRBJ2-1; either TRBD1 or TRBD2 may fit D (5 bases each). Trimming shortened V by 9 bases and J by 6 bases, and 21 bases separated the two germline ends. This CDR3 comprises 15 residues. Germline V gene data show CDR1 as LGHDT and CDR2 as YNNKEL (reference sequence). The CDR3 spells CASVGTGRGSNEQFF. The CDR3, as DNA: TGTGCCAGTGTCGGGACGGGACGGGGCTCCAATGAGCAGTTCTTC.

This chain joins TRBV5-1 and TRBJ2-1; unclear D gene. This CDR3 spans 15 amino acids. CDR1 is SGHRS, CDR2 YFSETQ, per germline. V lost 1 base to trimming and J lost 4 bases, with 12 bases between them. CDR3 sequence reads: CASSLSDREYNEQFF. The DNA for the CDR3 is TGCGCCAGCAGCTTGAGCGACCGAGAATACAATGAGCAGTTCTTC.

This chain joins TRBV12-3 or TRBV12-4 and TRBJ2-5, with D unclear. V was cut by 7 bases and J by 1 base, with 10 bases left in between. The CDR3 loop spans 13 amino acids. For the CDR3, the DNA is TGTGCCAGCACCCCGAGGTCCCAAGAGACCCAGTACTTC. Residues: CASTPRSQETQYF.

This chain connects TRBV4-1 to TRBJ2-3, with D uncertain. CDR1 and CDR2 from the germline V gene are MGHRA and YSYEKL. V was clipped by 4 bases and J by 3 bases, with 14 bases between them. This CDR3 spans 15 amino acids. The CDR3 sequence is CASSPLPGLTDTQYF. The CDR3 nucleotides are TGCGCCAGCAGCCCCCTTCCGGGTCTAACAGATACGCAGTATTTT.

The genes are TRBV5-1 and TRBJ2-7, with D hard to call. V lost 0 bases to trimming and J lost 2 bases, with 6 bases between them. Germline values: CDR1 SGHRS, CDR2 YFSETQ. The CDR3 sequence is 13 residues long. DNA of the CDR3: TGCGCCAGCAGCTTGGGGTTTACCTACGAGCAGTACGTC. It encodes CASSLGFTYEQYV.

This clonotype has only a few counts. The CDR3 sequence: CASSGGQGVVETQYF. The DNA for the CDR3 is TGTGCCAGCAGTGGGGGACAGGGTGTGGTTGAGACCCAGTACTTC. The chain joins TRBV6-1 to TRBJ2-5; 9 nucleotides match TRBD1. After removal of 4 bases from V and 5 bases from J, the junction contained 8 bases not matched to a gene. Germline CDR1 and CDR2: MNHNS and SASEGT. The CDR3 totals 15 residues.

The chain recombines TRBV7-2 with TRBJ1-2, with no clear D. Trimming took 4 bases from V and 4 from J, leaving 10 bases between them. CDR3 size: 13 residues. Germline values: CDR1 SGHTA, CDR2 FQGNSA. CDR3 nucleotides: TGTGCCAGCAGCTCTTTGGTACTCTATGGCTACACCTTC. The encoded protein is CASSSLVLYGYTF.

The V and J genes are TRBV5-1 and TRBJ2-5; D perhaps matches TRBD1 (6 bases). This CDR3 is built from 16 residues. V was trimmed by 4 bases and J by 4 bases, leaving 20 bases between them. Germline V lookup: CDR1 SGHRS, CDR2 YFSETQ. CDR3 bases: TGCGCCAGCAGCCTCACAGGGCCGACAAACGGAGAGACCCAGTACTTC. This gives the protein CASSLTGPTNGETQYF.

For the CDR3, the DNA is TGTGCCAGCAGGATGGGGGTTAGCTCCTACGAGCAGTACGTC. Its protein is CASRMGVSSYEQYV. The chain joins TRBV6-1 to TRBJ2-7, with D possibly called TRBD1 or TRBD2 (5 bases each). V lost 6 bases and J 0 bases, leaving 12 bases between the germline ends. The CDR3 contains 14 residues. Germline V gene lookup returns CDR1 MNHNS and CDR2 SASEGT.

This rearrangement joins TRBV6-1 to TRBJ2-5; D might be TRBD1 or TRBD2, each matching 6 bases. The germline V gene encodes CDR1 MNHNS and CDR2 SASEGT. CDR3 length: 14 amino acids. Trimming removed 5 bases from V and 1 base from J, with 11 bases in between. The CDR3 DNA follows: TGTGCCAGCAGTAGCCGGGGGCCCCAAGAGACCCAGTACTTC. Translating gives CASSSRGPQETQYF.

The chain has TRBV18 and TRBJ2-3; 8 bases line up with TRBD2. The V segment lost 0 bases and the J segment 2 bases; nucleotides outside the gene matches: 7. The CDR3 spans 17 residues. Germline lookup yields CDR1 KGHSH and CDR2 LQKENI. As DNA, the CDR3 is TGTGCCAGCTCACCACCCGCTGGCGGGGGGCCCACAGATACGCAGTATTTT. It yields the protein CASSPPAGGGPTDTQYF.

In this sample, this clonotype turned up a few times. CDR3 DNA sequence: TGTGCCAGCAGCTTAGGCGGGAGTCTTAGTTACGAGCAGTACTTC. The encoded protein is CASSLGGSLSYEQYF. V is TRBV7-9 and J is TRBJ2-7, with 7 positions matching TRBD2. V trimming: 1 base; J trimming: 4 bases; junction bases outside the gene matches: 7. Germline assignment: CDR1 SEHNR and CDR2 FQNEAQ (reference sequence). CDR3 length equals 15 residues.

This clonotype was detected only a few times. The chain couples TRBV10-2 to TRBJ2-1; 11 bases align to TRBD2. The CDR3 is 16 residues long. The V gene's germline CDR1 is WSHSY and CDR2 SAAADI. The junction had 11 bases not matched to a gene; V was cut back by 5 bases and J by 8 bases. In DNA form, the CDR3 reads TGCGCCAGCAGTCGGACGGTAGCGGGAGGGCCGTATGAGCAGTTCTTC. Its protein product is CASSRTVAGGPYEQFF.

This clonotype was seen a few times. V gene TRBV7-2 combines with J gene TRBJ2-7; D possibly uses TRBD1 or TRBD2 (5 bases each). The CDR3 has 15 amino acids. Germline lookup yields CDR1 SGHTA and CDR2 FQGNSA. Trimming pared 3 bases from V and 6 bases from J, leaving 18 bases between. Here the CDR3 reads CASSFRDLQGGEQYF. In nucleotides, the CDR3 is TGTGCCAGCAGCTTCCGGGACCTCCAGGGCGGCGAGCAGTACTTC.

This clonotype has only a few counts. The genes are TRBV6-1 and TRBJ2-3; 7 bases are a match to TRBD1. There are 16 residues in the CDR3. The V segment lost 6 bases and the J segment 3 bases; nucleotides outside the gene matches: 12. Germline assignment: CDR1 MNHNS and CDR2 SASEGT. The CDR3 reads CASSPHRQGGTDTQYF. CDR3 nucleotides: TGTGCCAGCAGCCCCCACAGACAGGGTGGGACAGATACGCAGTATTTT.

This chain joins TRBV4-1 and TRBJ2-3; D not resolved. Trimming stripped 0 bases from V and 2 bases from J, with 15 bases between. The CDR3 has 17 amino acids. CDR1 and CDR2 from the germline V gene are MGHRA and YSYEKL. The CDR3 DNA sequence: TGCGCCAGCAGCCAAGATGTCCCCCCTCGAGTCACAGATACGCAGTATTTT. Residues: CASSQDVPPRVTDTQYF.

The table lists this clonotype with a few counts. This chain links TRBV27 with TRBJ2-3; perhaps TRBD2 as D (6 bases). The CDR3 is made up of 15 amino acids. V was shortened by 3 bases and J by 0 bases, with 10 bases between the two germline ends. Germline CDR1 is MNHEY and CDR2 is SMNVEV (reference sequence). The CDR3, as DNA: TGTGCCAGCAGTTTGTTGGGGACTAGCACAGATACGCAGTATTTT. This codes for CASSLLGTSTDTQYF.

This clonotype was seen a handful of times. The V and J genes are TRBV7-9 and TRBJ2-3; no definite D call. V shed 1 base and J shed 2 bases, with 13 bases lying between them. The CDR3 spans 16 residues. The germline gives CDR1 SEHNR, CDR2 FQNEAQ (reference sequence). CDR3 in DNA: TGTGCCAGCAGCTTAGGGGTGGTCCTTTCCACAGATACGCAGTATTTT. Amino acid sequence: CASSLGVVLSTDTQYF.

This clonotype was counted a few times. The CDR3 loop is CASSLSLRNSYNEQFF. CDR3 nucleotides: TGTGCCAGCAGTTTATCGCTCCGCAACTCCTACAATGAGCAGTTCTTC. The chain joins TRBV27 to TRBJ2-1; D is uncertain. Trimming removed 0 bases from V and 0 bases from J, with 9 bases in between. Germline CDR1 reads MNHEY; CDR2 reads SMNVEV (reference sequence). The CDR3 contains 16 residues.

The table lists this clonotype with a few counts. The genes are TRBV3-1 and TRBJ2-1, with 7 bases fitting TRBD1. Germline V lookup: CDR1 LGHDT, CDR2 YNNKEL (reference sequence). The J segment lost 10 bases and the V segment lost 4 bases, leaving 7 bases of the junction unmatched. The CDR3 has 13 residues. CDR3 loop: CASSRTRGSEQFF. DNA for the CDR3: TGTGCCAGCAGCCGGACCAGGGGGTCCGAGCAGTTCTTC.